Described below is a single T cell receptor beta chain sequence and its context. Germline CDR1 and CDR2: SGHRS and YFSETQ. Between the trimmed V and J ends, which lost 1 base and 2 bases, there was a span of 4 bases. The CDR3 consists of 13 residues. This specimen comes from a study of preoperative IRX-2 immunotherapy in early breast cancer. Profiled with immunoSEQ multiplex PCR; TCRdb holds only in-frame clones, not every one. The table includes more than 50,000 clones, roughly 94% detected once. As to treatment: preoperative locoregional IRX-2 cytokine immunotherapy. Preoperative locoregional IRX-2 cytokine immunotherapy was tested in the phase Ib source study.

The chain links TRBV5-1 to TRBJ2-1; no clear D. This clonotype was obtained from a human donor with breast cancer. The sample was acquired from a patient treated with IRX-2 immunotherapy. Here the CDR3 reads CASSLQAYNEQFF. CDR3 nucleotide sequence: TGCGCCAGCAGCTTGCAGGCCTACAATGAGCAGTTCTTC.